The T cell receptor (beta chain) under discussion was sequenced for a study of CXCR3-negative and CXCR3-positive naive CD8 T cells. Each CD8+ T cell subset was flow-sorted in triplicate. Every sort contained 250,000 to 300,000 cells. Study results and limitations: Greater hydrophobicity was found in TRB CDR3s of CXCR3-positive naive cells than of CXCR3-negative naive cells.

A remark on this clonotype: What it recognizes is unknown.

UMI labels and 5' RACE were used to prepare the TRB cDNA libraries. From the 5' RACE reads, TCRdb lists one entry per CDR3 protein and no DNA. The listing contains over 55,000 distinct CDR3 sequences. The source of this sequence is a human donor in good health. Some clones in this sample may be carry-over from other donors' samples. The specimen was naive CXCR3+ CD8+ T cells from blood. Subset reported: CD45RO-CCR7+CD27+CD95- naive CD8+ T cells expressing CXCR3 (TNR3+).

The CDR3 protein is CASSTTPAGHYEQYF. J is TRBJ2-7 and V is TRBV7-8; no DNA is available, so the TRBD1 call from TCRdb remains unchecked. The germline CDR1 and CDR2 sequences are SGHVS and FQNEAQ. The CDR3 loop spans 15 amino acids.